The entry that follows covers one T cell receptor beta chain sequence. Which antigen it targets is not known. No much larger clone exists at a distance of one base, and base qualities are not known. From the germline V gene (reference sequence), CDR1 is SGHNT and CDR2 is YYREEE. CDR3 length: 14 amino acids, cysteine to phenylalanine. Kept here is only the CDR3 DNA, which spans 42 bases and is read in frame from base 1. Trimming at the junction amounts to 4 bases on V and 4 bases on J, and the germline ends lie 11 bases apart. To sequence the TCRbeta CDR3 region, genomic DNA was isolated from the sorted cells. The immunoSEQ Assay was used for sequencing of TCRbeta CDR3 regions. TCRdb provides this immuneACCESS table in a form limited to in-frame rearrangements. Some clones are lacking; in checked studies, under half of them reflect an unresolved V gene, and why the rest are absent is not known. This sample is represented by 20,000 or so clones; about three quarters of them were singletons. The ten biggest clones cover 30% of the sample.

This sample is part of a study of OX40 agonist ivuxolimab in advanced cancers. Turning to the overall study: Ivuxolimab was a fully human IgG2 agonistic monoclonal antibody targeting the costimulatory receptor OX40 (CD134). Intravenous ivuxolimab was administered to patients every 2 weeks at six dose levels: 0.01, 0.1, 0.3, 1.5, 3 and 10 mg/kg. Among the roughly 50 dose-escalation patients, some 20 had hepatocellular carcinoma, roughly 15 melanoma, 9 renal cell carcinoma and 9 head and neck cancer. The dose-escalation cohort was about 83% male with a mean age of approximately 60 years, ranging from roughly 20 to 80. Prior anti-PD-1, anti-PD-L1 or anti-CTLA-4 therapy was permitted, and 40% to 50% of dose-escalation patients had received checkpoint inhibitors. Partial responses occurred in three dose-escalation patients, of whom one had hepatocellular carcinoma and two had cutaneous melanoma. The purpose of peripheral TCRbeta sequencing was to test whether ivuxolimab changed TCR sequence diversity and led to clonal T-cell expansion. The paper reports the monotherapy dose-escalation portion (N of about 50 patients) of the phase I ivuxolimab trial. Overall study results and their limits: In partial responders in the 0.1-3.0 mg/kg groups, normalized peripheral clonal expansion was found to be among the lowest, especially among CD8+ T cells. Antigen specificity was not determined for the clonally expanded peripheral T cells. Clonal expansion of both CD4+ and CD8+ blood T cells was observed from baseline to week 6 at doses 0.1 to 3.0 mg/kg. After ivuxolimab, expanded clones were on average more numerous among CD8+ T cells than among CD4+ T cells. Low levels of normalized T-cell clonal expansion were also seen in some patients who did not respond.

Patients with a history of autoimmune disease or receiving systemic immunosuppression were excluded from the trial. Peripheral blood for TCR sequencing was collected from all dose cohorts at baseline, on cycle 4 day 1, and on cycle 7 day 1. The samples were drawn from a first-in-human, open-label, multicenter phase I dose-escalation trial of ivuxolimab. Adults with locally advanced or metastatic head and neck squamous cell, hepatocellular, melanoma or renal cell carcinoma were enrolled in the trial. Before TCR sequencing, CD4+ T cells and CD8+ T cells from peripheral blood were sorted into separate populations.

This TCR was recovered from an adult with an advanced solid tumor such as melanoma, head and neck, liver or kidney cancer. Sequenced material: CD4+ or CD8+ T cells sorted from blood, taken in a trial of the OX40 agonist ivuxolimab. The chain uses TRBV5-4 and TRBJ1-4, with the D gene too uncertain to name. CDR3 region: CASSGPGYNEKLFF. The nucleotides read TGTGCCAGCAGCGGCCCAGGTTATAATGAAAAACTGTTTTTT. Where the CDR3 stops, the reference TRBV5-4 and TRBJ1-4 genes take over; the full variable domain is ETGVTQSPTHLIKTRGQQVTLRCSSQSGHNTVSWYQQALGQGPQFIFQYYREEENGRGNFPPRFSGLQFPNYSSELNVNALELDDSALYLCASSGPGYNEKLFFGSGTQLSVL.